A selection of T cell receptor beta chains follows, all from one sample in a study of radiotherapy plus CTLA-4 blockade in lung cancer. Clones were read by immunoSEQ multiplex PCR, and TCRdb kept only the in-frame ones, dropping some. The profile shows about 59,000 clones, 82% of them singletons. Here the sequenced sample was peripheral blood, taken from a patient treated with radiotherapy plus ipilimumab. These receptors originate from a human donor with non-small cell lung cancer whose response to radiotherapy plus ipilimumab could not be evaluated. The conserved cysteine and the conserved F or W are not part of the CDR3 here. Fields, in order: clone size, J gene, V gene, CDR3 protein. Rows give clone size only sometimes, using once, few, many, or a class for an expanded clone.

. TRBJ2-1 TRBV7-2 ASSSASGRGYEQF
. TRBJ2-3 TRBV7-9 ASSMGLAPDTQY
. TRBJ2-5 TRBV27 ASSLSGGQETQY
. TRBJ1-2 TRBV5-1 ASREGTGDYGYT
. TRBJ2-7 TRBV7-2 ASSLRSASGTLYEQY
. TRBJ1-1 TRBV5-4 ASSHGQGNTEAF
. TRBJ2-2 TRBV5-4 ASSAPGGNTGELF
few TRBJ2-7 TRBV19 ASSPQEGSGYEQY
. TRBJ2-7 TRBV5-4 ASSRISSYEQY
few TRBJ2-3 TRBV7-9 ASSFLAGRTDTQY
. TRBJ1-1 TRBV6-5 ASSTVTVNTEAF
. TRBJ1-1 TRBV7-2 ASSLRRGGTEAF
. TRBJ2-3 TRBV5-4 ASSLSSGGDTQY
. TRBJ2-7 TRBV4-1 ASSQDRQSSTVTLKQY
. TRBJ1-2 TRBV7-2 ASSLQGNYGYT
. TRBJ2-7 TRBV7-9 ASSFQQGAGEQY
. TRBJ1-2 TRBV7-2 ASSSYRGSYGYT
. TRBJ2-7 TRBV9 ASSPRDSYEQY
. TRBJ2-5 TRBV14 ASSRGGTQETQY
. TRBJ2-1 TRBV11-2 ASSPVLYNEQF
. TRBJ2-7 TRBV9 ASSGAQGAYGMQY
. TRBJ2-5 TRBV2 ASKGGSGGSETQY
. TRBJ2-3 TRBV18 ASSPVRAGGVTDTQY
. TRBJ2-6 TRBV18 ASSPRVGGANVLT
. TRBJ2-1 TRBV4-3 ASSQGGAGSSGYAYNEQF
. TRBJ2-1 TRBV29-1 SVESYRGLEQF
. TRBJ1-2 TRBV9 ASSLPGQGASGYT
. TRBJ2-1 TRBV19 ASSLSDRKVYNEQF
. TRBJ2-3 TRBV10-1 ASSGGQGGSIDTQY
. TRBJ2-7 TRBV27 ASSTGGEQY
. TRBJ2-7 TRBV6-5 ASIPTSGTYEQY
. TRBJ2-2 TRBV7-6 ASSSGGAYTGELF
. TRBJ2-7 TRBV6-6 ASWQGVYEQY
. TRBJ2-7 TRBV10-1 ASSNSGGYEQY
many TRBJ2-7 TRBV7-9 ASSSSGTSSYEQY
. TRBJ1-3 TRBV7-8 ASSLMGAGNTIY
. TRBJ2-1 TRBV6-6 ASSPSFENEQF
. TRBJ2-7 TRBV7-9 ASSLGVQGGYEQY
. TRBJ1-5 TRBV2 ASSERRAAGQPQH
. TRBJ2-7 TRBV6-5 ASSYLPGQGAHEQY
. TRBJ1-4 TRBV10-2 ATEGPNEKLF
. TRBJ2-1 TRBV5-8 ASSFWTGTYNEQF
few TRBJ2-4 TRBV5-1 ASSLGQGNMAKNIQY
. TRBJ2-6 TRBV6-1 ASLGHGANVLT
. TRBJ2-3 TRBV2 ASRGGQGMRGTDTQY
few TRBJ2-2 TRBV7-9 ASSQTSGVRGTGELF
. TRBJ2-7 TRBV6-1 ASSDPGQGFGEY
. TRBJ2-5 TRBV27 ASSPGLTRETQY